This T cell receptor (beta chain) was captured by sequencing in a study of blood T cell repertoires in COVID-19. The wider study: Italy, Spain and the United States were the sources of the convalescent and acute COVID-19 samples. In each case, the material was cDNA or gDNA derived from T cells, B-cell-depleted T cells, or PBMCs.

Original methodology: It was from reference gene primer amplification that nucleated cell counts were estimated. The assay was immunoSEQ multiplex PCR, and TCRdb's table has in-frame clones only and misses some. From that table come the V and J calls and clone size; the DNA was used to work out D and trimming. The sample shows 120,000 to 150,000 clones, roughly four fifths of them seen only once. Germline V gene lookup returns CDR1 SGHTA and CDR2 FQGNSA. The trim removed 5 bases at V and 6 bases at J, leaving 9 bases unmatched. This CDR3 region has 16 residues. A word on this clone: Within the sample, other DNA sequences also encode this same CDR3.

The TCR was taken from a human donor with acute or convalescent COVID-19. The donor label of this sample is uncertain. The chain has TRBV7-2 and TRBJ2-3, with TRBD2 matching over 12 bases. The sequenced sample consisted of peripheral blood. CDR3 DNA sequence: TGTGCCAGCAGCCCGAGACTAGCGGGGGTCGTGGATACGCAGTATTTT. Encoded protein: CASSPRLAGVVDTQYF. Combining the CDR3 with reference TRBV7-2 and TRBJ2-3 gives the whole variable domain GAGVSQSPSNKVTEKGKDVELRCDPISGHTALYWYRQSLGQGLEFLIYFQGNSAPDKSGLPSDRFSAERTGGSVSTLTIQRTQQEDSAVYLCASSPRLAGVVDTQYFGPGTRLTVL.